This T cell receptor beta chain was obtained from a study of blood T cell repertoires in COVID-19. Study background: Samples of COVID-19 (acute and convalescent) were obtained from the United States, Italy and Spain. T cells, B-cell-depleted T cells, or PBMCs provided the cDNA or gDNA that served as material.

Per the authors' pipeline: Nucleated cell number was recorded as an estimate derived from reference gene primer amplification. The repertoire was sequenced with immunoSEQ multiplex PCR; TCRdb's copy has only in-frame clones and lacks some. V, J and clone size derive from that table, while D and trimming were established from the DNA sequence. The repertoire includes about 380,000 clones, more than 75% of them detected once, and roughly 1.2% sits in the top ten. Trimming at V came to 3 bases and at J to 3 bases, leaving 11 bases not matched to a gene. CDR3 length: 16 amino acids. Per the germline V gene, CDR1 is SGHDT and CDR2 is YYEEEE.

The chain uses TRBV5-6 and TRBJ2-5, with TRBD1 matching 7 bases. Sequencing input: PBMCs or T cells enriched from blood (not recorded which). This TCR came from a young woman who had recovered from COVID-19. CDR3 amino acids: CASSYTGTVSKETQYF. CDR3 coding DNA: TGTGCCAGCAGCTATACCGGGACAGTATCAAAAGAGACCCAGTACTTC. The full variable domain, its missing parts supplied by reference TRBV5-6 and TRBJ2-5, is DAGVTQSPTHLIKTRGQQVTLRCSPKSGHDTVSWYQQALGQGPQFIFQYYEEEERQRGNFPDRFSGHQFPNYSSELNVNALLLGDSALYLCASSYTGTVSKETQYFGPGTRLLVL.